This T cell receptor beta chain appears in the sequencing data of a study of T-cell memory formation after mild COVID-19. This clonotype has a handful of counts. 5'RACE with constant-segment primers built TCRalpha and TCRbeta cDNA libraries with UMIs. TCRdb fed the 5' RACE reads into MiXCR, producing one record per CDR3 protein. The table has roughly 550,000 distinct CDR3 sequences, 20% seen once. The sequence derives from an adult woman who had mild COVID-19 (a few samples of this study predate the infection). Cell type and time point are not known. The sample consisted of PBMCs or a T cell subset sorted from them (not recorded which).

The CDR3 protein is CASSGLGAEAFF. The CDR3 DNA reads as TGTGCCAGCAGTGGACTGGGCGCTGAAGCTTTCTTT. The chain joins TRBV6-6 to TRBJ1-1; D gene uncertain. The germline V gene has CDR1 MNHNY and CDR2 SVGAGI (reference sequence). V was shortened by 5 bases and J by 6 bases, with 10 bases between the two germline ends. The CDR3 has 12 residues.